A single sample gave rise to the 31 T cell receptor beta chains below, sequenced in a study of CD8 T cells in ankylosing spondylitis. TCRdb re-called the 5' RACE reads through MiXCR, storing one row per CDR3 protein. In the table there are roughly 280,000 distinct CDR3 sequences, approximately 20% of which are singletons. Sequenced material: blood, either unsorted or a sorted T cell fraction (not recorded which). The receptors derive from a male donor with ankylosing spondylitis or in good health (not recorded which).

The sample holds a few counts of this clonotype. The rearrangement uses TRBV5-1 and TRBJ2-5; TRBD1 matches at 9 bases. The junction had 13 bases not matched to a gene; V was cut back by 6 bases and J by 4 bases. Germline CDR1 reads SGHRS; CDR2 reads YFSETQ. CDR3 length: 16 amino acids. The CDR3 loop is CASKLMPGTGLETQYF. In DNA form, the CDR3 reads TGCGCCAGCAAACTAATGCCCGGGACAGGGTTAGAGACCCAGTACTTC.

J is TRBJ2-2 and V is TRBV5-1; 8 bases agree with TRBD1. The length of the CDR3 is 15 residues. V shed 4 bases and J 7 bases; nucleotides not matched to a gene: 9. CDR1 is SGHRS and CDR2 is YFSETQ in the germline V gene. CDR3 in amino acids: CASSPRTGTGGELFF. The CDR3 nucleotides read TGCGCCAGCAGCCCACGGACAGGGACGGGCGGGGAGCTGTTTTTT.

This clonotype was seen more than once but under ten times. The CDR3 loop reads CSARDQVAGGVNIQYF. DNA for the CDR3: TGCAGTGCTAGAGATCAGGTAGCGGGAGGCGTAAACATTCAGTACTTC. The chain links TRBV20-1 to TRBJ2-4; 10 positions agree with TRBD2. CDR3 size: 16 residues. The V gene end was trimmed by 0 bases and the J gene end by 6 bases; junction bases not matched to a gene: 8. Germline CDR1 reads DFQATT; CDR2 reads SNEGSKA (reference sequence).

This clonotype was detected a few times. The chain couples TRBV3-1 to TRBJ2-1, with TRBD1 as a possible D gene (6 bases). Trimming cost V 2 bases and J 10 bases, with 9 bases left between them. Germline CDR1 reads LGHDT; CDR2 reads YNNKEL (reference sequence). CDR3 length: 12 amino acids. In nucleotides, the CDR3 is TGTGCCAGCAGCCAAACAGGGTACGAGCAGTTCTTC. It translates to CASSQTGYEQFF.

The rearrangement joins TRBV6-5 to TRBJ2-3; tentatively, D is TRBD1 (5 bases). V shed 4 bases and J shed 4 bases, with 9 bases lying between them. Germline V lookup: CDR1 MNHEY, CDR2 SVGAGI. This CDR3 is built from 13 residues. CDR3: CASSSTVSDTQYF. DNA for the CDR3: TGTGCCAGCAGTTCGACAGTTTCAGATACGCAGTATTTT.

The chain uses TRBV7-2 and TRBJ1-4; no reliable D call. The CDR3 consists of 14 residues. The germline gives CDR1 SGHTA, CDR2 FQGNSA. The V end was cut by 1 base, the J end by 8 bases, with 11 bases between. The CDR3 bases are TGTGCCAGCAGCTTAGATGGGTTCGGGGAAAAACTGTTTTTT. It encodes CASSLDGFGEKLFF.

This clonotype has just a few counts. The V and J genes are TRBV24-1 and TRBJ2-3; D gene uncertain. This CDR3 comprises 16 residues. Germline CDR1 KGHDR, CDR2 SFDVKD. V gave up 0 bases and J gave up 0 bases, with 9 bases separating them. DNA for the CDR3: TGTGCCACCAGTGATTTGCTCCAGGATAGCACAGATACGCAGTATTTT. As protein: CATSDLLQDSTDTQYF.

This clonotype was observed at least ten times. The chain couples TRBV29-1 to TRBJ2-1; 10 nucleotides match TRBD2. The CDR3 loop spans 14 amino acids. The germline V gene encodes CDR1 SQVTM and CDR2 ANQGSEA. Losses at the gene ends were 6 bases for V and 8 bases for J; bases not matched to a gene: 10. The CDR3 region is CSVLGLAKIYEQFF. CDR3 DNA: TGCAGCGTCCTGGGACTAGCGAAAATCTATGAGCAGTTCTTC.

This chain links TRBV14 with TRBJ2-2, with D hard to call. There are 13 residues in the CDR3. Germline lookup yields CDR1 SGHDN and CDR2 FVKESK. V was clipped by 4 bases and J by 8 bases, with 11 bases between them. CDR3 sequence: CASSLNPGGELFF. CDR3 coding DNA: TGTGCCAGCAGCCTGAACCCTGGTGGGGAGCTGTTTTTT.

This clonotype has a handful of counts. The chain uses TRBV6-6 and TRBJ1-5, with unresolved D. The V gene's germline CDR1 is MNHNY and CDR2 SVGAGI (reference sequence). This CDR3 has 11 residues. Deletions cut 6 bases from V and 5 bases from J, with 5 bases between. CDR3 sequence (DNA): TGTGCCAGCAGCATTGATCAGCCCCAGCATTTT. Amino acid sequence: CASSIDQPQHF.

The V call is TRBV20-1, the J call TRBJ2-3; a possible D gene is TRBD1 (6 bases). This CDR3 is 13 amino acids long. Germline CDR1 is DFQATT and CDR2 is SNEGSKA (reference sequence). V lost 8 bases and J 2 bases, leaving 14 bases between the germline ends. CDR3 protein: CSTPGALTDTQYF. The CDR3 DNA sequence: TGCAGTACCCCAGGGGCTCTCACAGATACGCAGTATTTT.

There are a few counts of this clonotype. The CDR3 spells CSVEVPGPPGANVLTF. CDR3 coding DNA: TGCAGCGTTGAAGTCCCAGGGCCCCCTGGGGCCAACGTCCTGACTTTC. The chain combines TRBV29-1 with TRBJ2-6, with D perhaps TRBD1 (5 bases). With 1 base removed from V and 2 bases from J, the gap between germline ends came to 12 bases. Germline V CDR1 and CDR2: SQVTM, ANQGSEA. The CDR3 covers 16 residues.

This sequence joins TRBV20-1 and TRBJ2-4; 7 positions agree with TRBD1. With 5 bases clipped from V and 5 bases from J, the junction kept 6 bases outside the gene matches. The CDR3 covers 13 residues. Germline V gene sequence: CDR1 DFQATT, CDR2 SNEGSKA (reference sequence). CDR3 sequence (DNA): TGCAGTGCTTCACAGGGGCTCCAAAACATTCAGTACTTC. Its translation: CSASQGLQNIQYF.

This clonotype has a handful of counts. It is unclear where the CDR3 begins or ends on the DNA, so no DNA is shown, and the CDR3 is as TCRdb lists it. This chain joins TRBV12-3 or TRBV12-4 and TRBJ2-5; the DNA was not used to check the table's D call, TRBD1. Termini included, the CDR3 measures 14 amino acids. The CDR3 reads CASSSSGTGQTQYF.

There are a few counts of this clonotype. The chain is built from TRBV6-1 and TRBJ1-2, with D unresolved. The length of the CDR3 is 13 residues. The ends were cut back, 5 bases at V and 3 bases at J, with 10 bases in the middle. In germline, CDR1 is MNHNS, CDR2 SASEGT. This CDR3 is CASSPLRYYGYTF. As DNA, the CDR3 is TGTGCCAGCAGTCCGCTTCGTTACTATGGCTACACCTTC.

This clonotype was seen many times. The chain combines TRBV4-1 with TRBJ2-3; TRBD2 agrees at 8 bases. J was trimmed by 0 bases and V by 4 bases; bases with no gene match: 3. Germline V lookup: CDR1 MGHRA, CDR2 YSYEKL. This CDR3 comprises 15 residues. The CDR3 DNA follows: TGCGCCAGCAGCCCATCTAGCGGGAGCACAGATACGCAGTATTTT. Amino acids: CASSPSSGSTDTQYF.

This clonotype turned up a few times. The rearrangement joins TRBV6-5 to TRBJ2-3; 16 nucleotides agree with TRBD2. The CDR3 spans 17 residues. Per germline, CDR1 MNHEY and CDR2 SVGAGI. Trimming cost V 4 bases and J 4 bases; bases outside gene matches: 5. The CDR3 DNA follows: TGTGCCAGCAGTTTGGGACTAGCGGGGGGGCGGGCAGATACGCAGTATTTT. Translation: CASSLGLAGGRADTQYF.

This clonotype occurred a few times. The rearrangement uses TRBV4-1 and TRBJ1-1, with D perhaps matching TRBD1 (6 bases). This CDR3 comprises 17 residues. V dropped 1 base and J dropped 3 bases, with 18 bases sitting between them. Germline V gives CDR1 MGHRA, CDR2 YSYEKL. Here the CDR3 reads CASSQAGWGQIDTEAFF. In nucleotides, the CDR3 is TGCGCCAGCAGCCAAGCAGGCTGGGGGCAGATCGACACTGAAGCTTTCTTT.

There are a few counts of this clonotype. V and J are TRBV30 and TRBJ2-6, with D possibly TRBD2 on 6 matching bases. Germline V lookup: CDR1 GTSNPN, CDR2 SVGIG (reference sequence). Trimming pared 1 base from V and 0 bases from J, leaving 16 bases between. CDR3 size: 18 residues. CDR3 DNA: TGTGCCTGGAGTGGGGCGACGGGGGTGAACTCTGGGGCCAACGTCCTGACTTTC. Residues: CAWSGATGVNSGANVLTF.

The J gene is TRBJ1-1, the V gene TRBV10-3, with D tentatively TRBD1 (6 bases). Germline CDR1 reads ENHRY; CDR2 reads SYGVKD. V was pared by 5 bases and J by 0 bases, with 13 bases between. The CDR3 has 15 residues. The CDR3 DNA sequence: TGTGCCATCAGTTCCCGGGACACCTTGAACACTGAAGCTTTCTTT. Its protein is CAISSRDTLNTEAFF.

The chain links TRBV12-3 or TRBV12-4 to TRBJ2-7, with a weak D call TRBD1 (6 bases). With 5 bases removed from V and 3 bases from J, the gap between germline ends came to 11 bases. This CDR3 has 13 amino acids. CDR3 residues: CASSQGTNYEQYV. The CDR3 DNA follows: TGTGCCAGCAGTCAAGGGACAAACTACGAGCAGTACGTC.

This clonotype was seen repeatedly, ten times or more. The chain recombines TRBV10-3 with TRBJ2-1; 7 bases fit TRBD1. The V and J ends lost 10 bases and 1 base, in that order; junction bases with no gene match: 10. Germline V gene data show CDR1 as ENHRY and CDR2 as SYGVKD. The CDR3 has 15 amino acids. This chain's CDR3 is CATRQGLQSYNEQFF. CDR3 nucleotide sequence: TGTGCCACCAGACAGGGCCTACAATCCTACAATGAGCAGTTCTTC.

The chain links TRBV3-1 to TRBJ1-1, with D perhaps TRBD1 (5 bases). V gave up 0 bases and J gave up 10 bases, with 12 bases separating them. The CDR3 consists of 13 residues. Germline V lookup: CDR1 LGHDT, CDR2 YNNKEL (reference sequence). The CDR3 reads CASSQDLRGTAFF. CDR3 coding DNA: TGTGCCAGCAGCCAAGATCTGAGAGGGACAGCTTTCTTT.

V is TRBV5-1 and J is TRBJ2-5; 8 bases match TRBD1. The CDR3 length is 16 residues. CDR1 is SGHRS and CDR2 is YFSETQ in the germline V gene. Trimming took 3 bases from V and 2 from J; bases not matched to a gene: 9. The CDR3 nucleotides are TGCGCCAGCAGCTCCTGGACAGGGAGTTCACAAGAGACCCAGTACTTC. It specifies CASSSWTGSSQETQYF.

This clonotype was observed a handful of times. The chain joins TRBV20-1 to TRBJ2-3; 9 nucleotides match TRBD2. V shed 8 bases and J 11 bases; nucleotides not matched to a gene: 20. The CDR3 extends over 15 amino acids. Germline loops: CDR1 DFQATT, CDR2 SNEGSKA (reference sequence). The CDR3 region is CSPPRLAEFTDGQYF. CDR3 DNA: TGCAGTCCCCCAAGACTAGCGGAATTCACAGATGGGCAGTATTTT.

The sample holds a few counts of this clonotype. The chain links TRBV20-1 to TRBJ2-3; TRBD2 matches at 13 bases. The CDR3 length is 16 residues. CDR1 is DFQATT and CDR2 is SNEGSKA in the germline V gene (reference sequence). J gave up 1 base and V 1 base, and 2 bases lay outside the gene matches. The CDR3 region has the DNA TGCAGTGCTAGAGTACTAGCGGGAGGGGGCACAGATACGCAGTATTTT. Translating gives CSARVLAGGGTDTQYF.

A few counts support this clonotype. V usage is TRBV5-1 and J usage is TRBJ2-7, with a weak D call TRBD2 (5 bases). V lost 0 bases and J 4 bases, leaving 17 bases between the germline ends. The CDR3 covers 16 residues. The V gene's germline CDR1 is SGHRS and CDR2 YFSETQ. The CDR3 DNA sequence: TGCGCCAGCAGCTTGGACGGAGGCCCTGGGGTGTACGAGCAGTACGTC. Residues: CASSLDGGPGVYEQYV.

The V gene is TRBV16, the J gene TRBJ2-7, with 14 positions matching TRBD2. Germline lookup yields CDR1 KGHSY and CDR2 FQNENV. The CDR3 covers 15 residues. The ends lost 5 bases at V and 4 bases at J; junction bases unmatched: 4. The CDR3 DNA reads as TGTGCCAGCAGCAGCGGACTAGCGGGGGGATACGAGCAGTACGTC. Amino acids: CASSSGLAGGYEQYV.

This clonotype was counted ten times or more. The junction departs from germline at one end; a sequencing error may be responsible. This chain links TRBV18 with TRBJ1-2, with 10 bases aligning to TRBD1. Germline V CDR1 and CDR2: KGHSH, LQKENI. This CDR3 is built from 14 residues. CDR3 nucleotide sequence: TGCGCCAGCAGCCAGGGACAGGGGAACTATGGCTACACCTTC. As protein: CASSQGQGNYGYTF.

The chain combines TRBV7-6 with TRBJ2-5; 8 bases align to TRBD1. In germline, CDR1 is SGHVS, CDR2 FNYEAQ. V trimming: 4 bases; J trimming: 5 bases; junction bases outside the gene matches: 9. This CDR3 has 15 amino acids. The CDR3: CASSSGQGAMETQYF. In DNA, the CDR3 is TGTGCCAGCAGCTCAGGACAGGGAGCTATGGAGACCCAGTACTTC.

This clonotype has just a few counts. J is TRBJ1-3 and V is TRBV12-3 or TRBV12-4; no firm D call. This CDR3 contains 14 residues. The ends were cut back, 5 bases at V and 0 bases at J, with 8 bases in the middle. CDR3 nucleotides: TGTGCCAGCAGTCAAGTGAACTCTGGAAACACCATATATTTT. Protein sequence: CASSQVNSGNTIYF.